The 2 T cell receptor beta chains reported below all come from one sample, sequenced in a study of blood T cells in healthy people across ages. Next came a second PCR, run for about 7 to 12 cycles, which used a sample-barcoded 5' primer along with a J-beta primer mix. MiXCR was run by TCRdb on the 5' RACE reads, yielding one entry per CDR3 protein. The table has more than 900,000 distinct CDR3 sequences, about 29% seen once; the top ten hold about 9.4%. The data were also submitted as part of a second study, on T cells of mothers and their children.

Material for sequencing was blood. Every receptor here comes from a middle-aged woman in good health.

This clonotype was picked up many times. The chain has TRBV7-2 and TRBJ2-1, with D perhaps being TRBD1 or TRBD2 (5 bases each). V was pared by 3 bases and J by 4 bases, with 13 bases between. Germline CDR1 SGHTA, CDR2 FQGNSA. The CDR3 has 15 amino acids. CDR3 sequence (DNA): TGTGCCAGCAGCTTTACTCTCGGGGCGTACAATGAGCAGTTCTTC. Encoded protein: CASSFTLGAYNEQFF.

The chain is built from TRBV5-1 and TRBJ2-1; 10 bases agree with TRBD2. This CDR3 contains 16 residues. The germline CDR1 and CDR2 sequences are SGHRS and YFSETQ. Trimming cost V 4 bases and J 9 bases; bases outside gene matches: 13. CDR3 DNA sequence: TGCGCCAGCAGCCCGCTAGCGGGGGCGGCACAGGGTGAGCAGTTCTTC. It is translated as CASSPLAGAAQGEQFF. Full variable domain (missing parts from reference TRBV5-1 and TRBJ2-1): KAGVTQTPRYLIKTRGQQVTLSCSPISGHRSVSWYQQTPGQGLQFLFEYFSETQRNKGNFPGRFSGRQFSNSRSEMNVSTLELGDSALYLCASSPLAGAAQGEQFFGPGTRLTVL.